A selection of T cell receptor beta chains follows, all from one sample in a study of cytomegalovirus exposure and HLA in healthy donors. This table comes from immunoSEQ multiplex PCR, and its TCRdb copy is limited to in-frame clones, with some not included. Counted here are some 140,000 clones, 73% occurring once; the ten biggest clones make up 1% to 1.5%. The source material was PBMCs. Source of these receptors: a woman aged 40 to 50 in good health and CMV-seronegative. Each CDR3 is given with its conserved first and last residue. D genes are given only for firm matches. Size is omitted from some rows. Given values are once, few, many or a class for expanded clones.

v_gene	d_gene	j_gene	abundance	CDR3nt	CDR3aa
TRBV7-9	-	TRBJ2-7	-	TGTGCCAGCAGCTCTACGGACGAGCAGTACTTC	CASSSTDEQYF
TRBV4-3	-	TRBJ1-3	-	TGCGCCAGCAGCCGAGCCGGGTCAGGAAACACCATATATTTT	CASSRAGSGNTIYF
TRBV6-1	-	TRBJ1-6	-	TGTGCCAGCAGCTACGGGACTGATTCACCCCTCCACTTT	CASSYGTDSPLHF
TRBV2	TRBD2	TRBJ2-3	once	TGTGCCAGCAGTGGGTCGATAGTAGCGGGGGGGCGTGTCGGTACAGATACGCAGTATTTT	CASSGSIVAGGRVGTDTQYF
TRBV4-2	TRBD2	TRBJ2-5	-	TGTGCCAGCAGCCCCCGTGGGAGCGGGGGAGGAGAGACCCAGTACTTC	CASSPRGSGGGETQYF
TRBV7-9	TRBD2	TRBJ2-5	-	TGTGCCAGCAGCTTAGGTGCGGGGGGACAAGAGACCCAGTACTTC	CASSLGAGGQETQYF
TRBV11-2	-	TRBJ1-1	-	TGTGCCAGCGGAAGTCAGGGGGAAGCTTTCTTT	CASGSQGEAFF
TRBV5-1	TRBD2	TRBJ2-3	-	TGCGCCAGCAGCTTGGCCGGGGGGGAAGATACGCAGTATTTT	CASSLAGGEDTQYF
TRBV7-6	TRBD1	TRBJ1-4	-	TGTGCCAGCAGCTTAGTTATTCCCGGACAGGGGTCTAATGAAAAACTGTTTTTT	CASSLVIPGQGSNEKLFF
TRBV6-1	-	TRBJ2-3	-	TGTGCCAGCACGTTATTAGCCACAGATACGCAGTATTTT	CASTLLATDTQYF
TRBV19	-	TRBJ1-4	few	TGTGCCAGTACAAAGGGGTCCACTAATGAAAAACTGTTTTTT	CASTKGSTNEKLFF
TRBV21-1	-	TRBJ1-5	-	TGTGCCAGCTGTAAACCGGGACAGGGGGCTTCGGATGGCAATCAGCCCCAGCATTTT	CASCKPGQGASDGNQPQHF
TRBV18	TRBD1	TRBJ2-6	-	TGTGCCAGCCGACTCCTCGACAGGGGGACAGAATCTGGGGCCAACGTCCTGACTTTC	CASRLLDRGTESGANVLTF
TRBV20-1	-	TRBJ1-2	-	TGCAGTGCTAGATCGAACTATGGCTACACCTTC	CSARSNYGYTF
TRBV10-1	TRBD2	TRBJ2-4	-	TGCGCCAGCAGTGAGAATAGCGGGGCGAATAAAAACATTCAGTACTTC	CASSENSGANKNIQYF
TRBV11-2	TRBD1	TRBJ2-2	once	TGTGCCAGCAGCCCACTCAGGGGGTTAGGCGGGGAGCTGTTTTTT	CASSPLRGLGGELFF
TRBV4-2	-	TRBJ1-6	-	TGTGCCAGCAGCCAAGGCGGGGGCTTTAGCTCCTATAATTCACCCCTCCACTTT	CASSQGGGFSSYNSPLHF
TRBV18	-	TRBJ1-4	once	TGTGCCAGCTCACCGGAACAGGGAAGTGAAAAACTGTTTTTT	CASSPEQGSEKLFF
TRBV19	TRBD1	TRBJ2-3	-	TGTGCCAGTAGTATCTGGGGACAGGCAGATACGCAGTATTTT	CASSIWGQADTQYF
TRBV7-8	TRBD2	TRBJ2-1	-	TGTGCCAGCAGCTTATTTAGGGTTCTAGCGGGGTACAATGAGCAGTTCTTC	CASSLFRVLAGYNEQFF
TRBV5-1	-	TRBJ1-1	-	TGCGCCAGCAGCCCCTCTGGTGCGTACACTGAAGCTTTCTTT	CASSPSGAYTEAFF
TRBV5-1	TRBD1	TRBJ2-3	-	TGCGCCAGCAGCGTACAGGGGATGGAGACAGATACGCAGTATTTT	CASSVQGMETDTQYF
TRBV4-2	-	TRBJ1-6	-	TGTGCCAGCAGCCAAGGGGTACTTGCAGGGAACCGGGATTCACCCCTCCACTTT	CASSQGVLAGNRDSPLHF
TRBV27	TRBD2	TRBJ2-3	once	TGTGCCAGCGGCACAACACGTCCCCTTAGCGGGGGGAACACAGATACGCAGTATTTT	CASGTTRPLSGGNTDTQYF
TRBV18	-	TRBJ1-1	-	TGTGCCAGCTCACCACAGGACAAAAACACTGAAGCTTTCTTT	CASSPQDKNTEAFF
TRBV5-6	-	TRBJ1-1	once	TGTGCCAGCAGCGTCCGACCCACGGGGAACACTGAAGCTTTCTTT	CASSVRPTGNTEAFF
TRBV5-1	-	TRBJ2-2	few	TGCGCCAGCAGCTTGAAAACAGATAACGGGGAGCTGTTTTTT	CASSLKTDNGELFF
TRBV4-1	-	TRBJ2-1	-	TGCGCCAGCAGCCACAACAATGAGCAGTTCTTC	CASSHNNEQFF